The TCR beta chain under discussion was sequenced for a study of control samples from healthy donors and cancer patients. The V and J ends lost 2 bases and 2 bases respectively, with 11 bases between them. The germline V gene encodes CDR1 SGHKS and CDR2 YYEKEE (reference sequence). The CDR3 runs to 15 residues. Using immunoSEQ multiplex PCR, the repertoire was profiled, and TCRdb retains in-frame clones only, with some absent. The sample records 85,000 to 100,000 clones, over 90% being singletons. The sequence was collected from a man younger than 35 in good health. Input material: blood. The V call is TRBV5-5, the J call TRBJ1-3; maybe TRBD1 (6 bases). The CDR3 DNA follows: TGTGCCAGCAGCTTAGACAGGAACCCTGGAAACACCATATATTTT. Protein sequence: CASSLDRNPGNTIYF.